This entry describes one TCR beta chain. Its antigen is undetermined. These data belong to a study of vaccination and CD4 T cells after COVID-19. Background on the study: Nasal swab PCR had detected SARS-CoV-2 in convalescent patients, several mild and one severe. The convalescents were made up of six males and four females, two of whom were Hispanic. General observations from the study: Researchers report that 304 of 307 vaccine-specific clones in convalescent patients proved spike mono-reactive.

Scientists ran DNA taken from cultured CD4+ T cells through the Oncomine TCR Beta short-read assay for sequencing. Each CDR3 protein is one row after TCRdb ran MiXCR on the PCR reads. This table holds more than 15,000 distinct CDR3 sequences, about three fifths found once. Indicated treatment: roughly 10-day PBMC culture with coronavirus spike peptide pools or control peptides (ViraFEST assay). Before TCRs were sequenced, ViraFEST expanded antigen-specific T cells with peptide pools. The germline CDR1 and CDR2 sequences are KGHSH and LQKENI. This CDR3 is 13 amino acids long. V lost 6 bases to trimming and J lost 5 bases; unmatched junction nucleotides: 6.

Sequenced: CD4+ T cells from blood, cultured in vitro. The chain links TRBV18 to TRBJ2-5; 7 bases match TRBD1. The clonotype comes from a human donor who had recovered from COVID-19. The CDR3 nucleotides are TGTGCCAGCTCGCCTACAGGGGAGGAGACCCAGTACTTC. Translated, it gives CASSPTGEETQYF.